This T cell receptor beta chain is from a study of CD8 T cells in ankylosing spondylitis. Only a few counts were recorded for this clonotype. Its specificity is unknown. The length of the CDR3 is 14 residues. With 1 base removed from V and 4 bases from J, the gap between germline ends came to 10 bases. Findings and caveats of the study: A motif in TCR beta, a set of several highly homologous variants, appeared characteristic of ankylosing spondylitis blood. Researchers report that disease-linked clones proved CD8+ and relatively rare in peripheral blood.

Quantitative molecular-barcoded 5'-RACE generated the TCR beta libraries. TCRdb independently ran MiXCR on the 5' RACE reads; one entry per CDR3 protein. The sample has 100,000 or so distinct CDR3 sequences; about 24% are singletons. The sequence was collected from a male donor with ankylosing spondylitis. The chain has TRBV12-3 or TRBV12-4 and TRBJ1-1; no clear D gene. Sequencing input: synovial fluid, either unsorted or a sorted T cell fraction (not recorded which). The DNA of the CDR3 is TGTGCCAGCAGTTTAGACAGCCCGGCCACTGAAGCTTTCTTT. Translated, it gives CASSLDSPATEAFF.